The T cell receptor (beta chain) described here comes from a study of blood T cell repertoires in COVID-19. The table came from immunoSEQ multiplex PCR; TCRdb's copy has only in-frame clones and leaves some out. The sample has over 200,000 clones, 85% to 90% seen once. CDR3 length equals 15 residues. This TCR came from a woman in her 30s with acute COVID-19. V is TRBV1 and J is TRBJ2-3; the DNA was not compared with TRBD2, the D call given in the table. TRBV1 is designated a pseudogene. What was sequenced was PBMCs or T cells enriched from blood (not recorded which). The CDR3 DNA reads TGCCCCTGGGGGCGTTCGGGGGGGTCCACAGATACGCAGTATTTT. It translates to CPWGRSGGSTDTQYF.